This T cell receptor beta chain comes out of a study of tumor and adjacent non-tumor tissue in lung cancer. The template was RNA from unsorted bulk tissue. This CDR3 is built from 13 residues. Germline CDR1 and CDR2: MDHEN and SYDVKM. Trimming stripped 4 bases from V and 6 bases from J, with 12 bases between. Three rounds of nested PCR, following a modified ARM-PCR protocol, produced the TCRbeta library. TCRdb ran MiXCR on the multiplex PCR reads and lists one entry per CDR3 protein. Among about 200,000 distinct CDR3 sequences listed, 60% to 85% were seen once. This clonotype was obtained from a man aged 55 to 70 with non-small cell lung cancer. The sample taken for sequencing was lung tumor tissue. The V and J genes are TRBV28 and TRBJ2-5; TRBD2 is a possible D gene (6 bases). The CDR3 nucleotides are TGTGCCAGCAGTTCCGGGGGTGAAAAGACCCAGTACTTC. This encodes CASSSGGEKTQYF.